This note documents a single TCR beta chain sequence. Its matching antigen is unknown. The data were produced by immunoSEQ multiplex PCR, yet TCRdb's version contains in-frame clones alone and is incomplete. This table has some 84,000 clones, around nine tenths appearing once. The V end lost 1 base, the J end lost 4 bases, and 13 bases lay between the germline ends. This CDR3 is 15 amino acids long. Germline V gives CDR1 LNHDA, CDR2 SQIVND (reference sequence). This sample stems from a study of T cell responses to AZD1222 COVID-19 vaccine. General observations from the study: As reported, nearly half of all spike-specific TCRs target variant regions that are unmutated.

The chain is built from TRBV19 and TRBJ1-2; D possibly corresponds to TRBD1 (6 bases). The specimen comprised peripheral blood, sampled on day 0 of AZD1222 vaccination. This TCR came from an adult in good health. CDR3 loop: CASSIGDTESYGYTF. The CDR3 nucleotides read TGTGCCAGTAGTATAGGGGACACCGAATCCTATGGCTACACCTTC.